These T cell receptor beta chains were read from a single sample in a study of CD8 T cells in Susac syndrome. MiXCR was run by TCRdb on the immunoSEQ multiplex PCR reads, yielding one entry per CDR3 protein. The data contain over 100,000 distinct CDR3 sequences, roughly 95% of them singletons. The sequenced sample was CD4+ T cells from PBMCs. The receptor set was obtained from a human donor in good health. The conserved cysteine and the conserved F or W are not part of the CDR3 here. D genes are given only for firm matches.

TRBV5-1 | TRBD2 | ASGALAGGNNEQF
TRBV18 | NA | ASSPLWPNTEAF
TRBV15 | NA | ATSRVDGAESYNEQF
TRBV5-1 | TRBD2 | ASSFAGTNQETQY
TRBV3-1 | NA | ASSRGSGELF
TRBV3-1 | NA | ASSQEIRWERYNEQF
TRBV7-9 | TRBD1 | ASSSTGLVNQPQH
TRBV5-1 | NA | ASSLQRETQY
TRBV29-1 | TRBD1 | SASVTGDSNQPQH
TRBV7-8 | TRBD2 | ASSLAGKVAGREQF
TRBV18 | NA | ASSPPGQTSYEQY
TRBV3-1 | NA | ASSQTVTEQF
TRBV20-1 | NA | SASSQYNSPLH
TRBV5-1 | NA | ASSLIQLNEQY
TRBV6-5 | TRBD1 | ASSASGQGWEQY
TRBV5-1 | NA | ASSLDRVNTEAF
TRBV6-5 | NA | ASSSQSGQSSYNEQF
TRBV6-5 | NA | ASRYDSTNIQY
TRBV29-1 | TRBD2 | SVVPRLAGYEQF
TRBV29-1 | NA | RRGAGVGRAQITDTQY
TRBV20-1 | NA | SASSVGTELNTEAF
TRBV2 | NA | ASRKGREGEAF
TRBV7-9 | NA | ASSRTDNEKLF
TRBV15 | TRBD1 | ATSRFRQGDQPQH
TRBV20-1 | TRBD1 | SARRTGPQH
TRBV7-3 | NA | ASSLGTAYGYT
TRBV19 | NA | ASSIDRESRH
TRBV4-1 | TRBD1 | ASSHGSGTGRYTEAF
TRBV29-1 | NA | SATGFSNYGYT